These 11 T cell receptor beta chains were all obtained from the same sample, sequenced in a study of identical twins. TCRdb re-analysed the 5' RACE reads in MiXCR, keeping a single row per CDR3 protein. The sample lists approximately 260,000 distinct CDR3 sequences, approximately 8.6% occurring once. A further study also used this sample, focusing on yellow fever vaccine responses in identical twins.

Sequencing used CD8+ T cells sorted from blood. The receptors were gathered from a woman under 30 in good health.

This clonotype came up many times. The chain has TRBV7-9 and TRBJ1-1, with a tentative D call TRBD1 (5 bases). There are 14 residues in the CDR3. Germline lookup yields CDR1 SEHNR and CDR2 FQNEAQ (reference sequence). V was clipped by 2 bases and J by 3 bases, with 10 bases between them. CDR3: CASSLSGTHTEAFF. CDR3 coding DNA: TGTGCCAGCAGCTTATCCGGGACTCACACTGAAGCTTTCTTT.

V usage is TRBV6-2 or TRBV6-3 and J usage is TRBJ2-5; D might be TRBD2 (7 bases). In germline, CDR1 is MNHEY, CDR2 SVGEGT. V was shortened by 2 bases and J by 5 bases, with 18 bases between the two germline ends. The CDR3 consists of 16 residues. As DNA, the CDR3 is TGTGCCAGCAGTTACGGGGGGGCGGGCATCACGGAGACCCAGTACTTC. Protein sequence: CASSYGGAGITETQYF.

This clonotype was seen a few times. The DNA of the CDR3 is TGTGCCAGCAGTTACTCTTCCGGGGGGAGGTCAGATACGCAGTATTTT. Amino acid sequence: CASSYSSGGRSDTQYF. The chain combines TRBV6-5 with TRBJ2-3; 7 bases fit TRBD2. This CDR3 comprises 16 residues. The trim removed 0 bases at V and 4 bases at J, leaving 7 bases unmatched. Germline CDR1 is MNHEY and CDR2 is SVGAGI.

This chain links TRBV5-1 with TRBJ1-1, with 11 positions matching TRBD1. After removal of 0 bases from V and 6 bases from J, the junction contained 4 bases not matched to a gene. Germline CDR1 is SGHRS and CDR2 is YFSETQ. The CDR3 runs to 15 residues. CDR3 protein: CASSLAGTGGSEAFF. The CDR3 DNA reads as TGCGCCAGCAGCTTGGCCGGGACAGGGGGATCTGAAGCTTTCTTT.

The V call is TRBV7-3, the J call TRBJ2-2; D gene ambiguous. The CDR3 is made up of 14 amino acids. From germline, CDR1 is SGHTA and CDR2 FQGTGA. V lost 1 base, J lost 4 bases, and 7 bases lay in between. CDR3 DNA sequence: TGTGCCAGCAGCTTAAGTCTAGGCACCGGGGAGCTGTTTTTT. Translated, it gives CASSLSLGTGELFF.

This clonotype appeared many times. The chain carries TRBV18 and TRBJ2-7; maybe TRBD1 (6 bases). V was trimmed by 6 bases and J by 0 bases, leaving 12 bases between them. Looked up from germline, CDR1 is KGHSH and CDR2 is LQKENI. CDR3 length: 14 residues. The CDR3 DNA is TGTGCCAGCTCGCCCCCGGACAGCTCCTACGAGCAGTACTTC. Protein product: CASSPPDSSYEQYF. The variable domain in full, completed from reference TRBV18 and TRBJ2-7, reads NAGVMQNPRHLVRRRGQEARLRCSPMKGHSHVYWYRQLPEEGLKFMVYLQKENIIDESGMPKERFSAEFPKEGPSILRIQQVVRGDSAAYFCASSPPDSSYEQYFGPGTRLTVT.

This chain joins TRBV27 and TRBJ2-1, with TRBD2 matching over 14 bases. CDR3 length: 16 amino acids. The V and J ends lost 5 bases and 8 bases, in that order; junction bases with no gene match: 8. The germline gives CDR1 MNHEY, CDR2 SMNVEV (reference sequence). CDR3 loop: CASSPGLAGEVDEQFF. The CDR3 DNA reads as TGTGCCAGCAGTCCGGGACTAGCGGGAGAGGTCGATGAGCAGTTCTTC.

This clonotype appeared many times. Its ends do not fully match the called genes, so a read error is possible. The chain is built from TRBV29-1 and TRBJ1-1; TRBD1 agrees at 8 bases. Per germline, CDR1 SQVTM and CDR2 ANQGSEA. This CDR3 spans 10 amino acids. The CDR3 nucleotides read TGCAGCGTTGCCCGGACAGGGCTGGTCTTT. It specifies CSVARTGLVF.

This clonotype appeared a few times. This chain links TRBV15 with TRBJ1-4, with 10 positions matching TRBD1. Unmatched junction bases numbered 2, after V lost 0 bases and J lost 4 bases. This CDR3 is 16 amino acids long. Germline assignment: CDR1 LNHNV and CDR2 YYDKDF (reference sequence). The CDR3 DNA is TGTGCCACCAGCAGAGATGGGACAGGGGTTAATGAAAAACTGTTTTTT. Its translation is CATSRDGTGVNEKLFF.

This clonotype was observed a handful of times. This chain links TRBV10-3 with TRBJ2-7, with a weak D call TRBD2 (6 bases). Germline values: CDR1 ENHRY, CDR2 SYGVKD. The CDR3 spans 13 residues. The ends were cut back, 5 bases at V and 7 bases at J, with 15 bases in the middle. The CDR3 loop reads CAISQRANPEQYF. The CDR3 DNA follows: TGTGCCATCAGTCAGCGGGCTAACCCAGAGCAGTACTTC.

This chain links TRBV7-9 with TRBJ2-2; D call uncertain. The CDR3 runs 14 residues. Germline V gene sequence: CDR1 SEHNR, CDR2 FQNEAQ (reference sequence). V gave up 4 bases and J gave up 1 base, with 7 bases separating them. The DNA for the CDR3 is TGTGCCAGCAGCTCTCGGATGAACACCGGGGAGCTGTTTTTT. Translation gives CASSSRMNTGELFF.